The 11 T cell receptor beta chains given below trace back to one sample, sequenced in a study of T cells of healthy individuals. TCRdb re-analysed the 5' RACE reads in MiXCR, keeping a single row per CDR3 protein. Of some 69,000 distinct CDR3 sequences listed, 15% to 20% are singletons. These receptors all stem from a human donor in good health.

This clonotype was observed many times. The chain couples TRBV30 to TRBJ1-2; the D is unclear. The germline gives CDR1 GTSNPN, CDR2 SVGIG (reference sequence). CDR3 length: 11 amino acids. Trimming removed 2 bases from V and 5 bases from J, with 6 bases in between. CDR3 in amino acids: CAWSTFYGYTF. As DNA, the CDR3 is TGTGCCTGGAGTACGTTTTATGGCTACACCTTC.

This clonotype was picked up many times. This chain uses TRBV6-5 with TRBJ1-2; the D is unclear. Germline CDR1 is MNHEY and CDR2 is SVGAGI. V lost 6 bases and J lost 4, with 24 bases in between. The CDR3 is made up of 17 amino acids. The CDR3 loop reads CASRTQTRPRRGYGYTF. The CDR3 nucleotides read TGTGCCAGCAGGACACAAACGAGGCCTCGCCGGGGCTATGGCTACACCTTC.

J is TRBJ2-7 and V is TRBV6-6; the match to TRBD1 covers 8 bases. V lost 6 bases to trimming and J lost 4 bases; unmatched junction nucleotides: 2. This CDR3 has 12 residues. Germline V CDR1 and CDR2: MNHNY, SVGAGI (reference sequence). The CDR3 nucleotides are TGTGCCAGCAGGGACAGGGCTTACGAGCAGTACTTC. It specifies CASRDRAYEQYF.

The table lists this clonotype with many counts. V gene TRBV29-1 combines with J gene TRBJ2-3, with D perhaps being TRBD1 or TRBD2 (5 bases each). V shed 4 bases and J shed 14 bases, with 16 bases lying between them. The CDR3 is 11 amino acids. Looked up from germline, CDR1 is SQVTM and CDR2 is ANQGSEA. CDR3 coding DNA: TGCAGCGTTGGGGACGACAGACTTAGGTATTTT. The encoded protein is CSVGDDRLRYF.

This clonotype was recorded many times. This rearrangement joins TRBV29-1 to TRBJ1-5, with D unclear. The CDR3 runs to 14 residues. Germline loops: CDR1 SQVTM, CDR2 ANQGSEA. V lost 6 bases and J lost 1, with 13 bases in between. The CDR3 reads CSVQPPGSNQPQHF. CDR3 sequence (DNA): TGCAGCGTCCAACCCCCGGGGAGCAATCAGCCCCAGCATTTT.

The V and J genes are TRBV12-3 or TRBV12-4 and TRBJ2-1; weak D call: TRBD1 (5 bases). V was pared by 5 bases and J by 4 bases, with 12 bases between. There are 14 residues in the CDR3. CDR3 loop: CASSRRTLYNEQFF. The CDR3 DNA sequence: TGTGCCAGCAGTCGTCGGACATTATACAATGAGCAGTTCTTC.

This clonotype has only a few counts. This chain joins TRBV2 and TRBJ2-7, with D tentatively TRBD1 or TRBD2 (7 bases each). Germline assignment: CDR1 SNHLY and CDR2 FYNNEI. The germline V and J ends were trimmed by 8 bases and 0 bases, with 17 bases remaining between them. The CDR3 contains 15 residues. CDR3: CASARQGGGSYEQYF. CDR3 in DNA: TGTGCCAGCGCCCGACAGGGCGGGGGCTCCTACGAGCAGTACTTC.

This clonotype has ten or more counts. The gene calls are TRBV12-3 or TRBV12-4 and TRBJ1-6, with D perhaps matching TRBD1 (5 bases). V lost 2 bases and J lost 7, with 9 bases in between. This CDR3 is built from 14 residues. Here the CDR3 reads CASSLFRDNSPLHF. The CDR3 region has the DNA TGTGCCAGCAGTTTATTCAGGGACAATTCACCCCTCCACTTT.

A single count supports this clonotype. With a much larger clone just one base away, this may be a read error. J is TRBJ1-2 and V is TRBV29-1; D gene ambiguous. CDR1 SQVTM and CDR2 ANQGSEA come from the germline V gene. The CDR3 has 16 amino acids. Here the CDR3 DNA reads TGCAGCGTTGATGAAGTTCCGGGTTTAGGAAACTATGGCTACAACTTC. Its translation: CSVDEVPGLGNYGYNF.

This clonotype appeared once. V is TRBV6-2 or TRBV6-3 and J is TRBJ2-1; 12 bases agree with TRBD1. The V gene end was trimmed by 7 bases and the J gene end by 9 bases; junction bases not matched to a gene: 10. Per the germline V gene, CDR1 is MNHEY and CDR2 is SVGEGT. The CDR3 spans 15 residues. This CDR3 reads CASTTMGQGAAEQFF. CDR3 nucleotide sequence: TGTGCCAGCACCACTATGGGACAGGGGGCGGCTGAGCAGTTCTTC.

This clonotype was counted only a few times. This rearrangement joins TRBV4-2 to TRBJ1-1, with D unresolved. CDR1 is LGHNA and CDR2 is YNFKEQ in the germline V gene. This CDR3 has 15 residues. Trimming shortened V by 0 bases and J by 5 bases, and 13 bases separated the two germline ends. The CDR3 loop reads CASSQEVGEGTEAFF. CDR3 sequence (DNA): TGTGCCAGCAGCCAAGAAGTTGGGGAGGGAACTGAAGCTTTCTTT.